This T cell receptor (beta chain) was obtained from a study of cytomegalovirus exposure and HLA in healthy donors. Study-wide points: The authors reported that TCR beta sequences could predict HLA-A and HLA-B alleles. These predictions were accurate for most subjects in the first cohort. Common viral pathogens seemed to be connected with several of the most significant clusters, according to a later analysis.

Primers: 60 Vbeta forward and 13 Jbeta reverse. TCRdb keeps only in-frame clones here, not all; method: immunoSEQ multiplex PCR. Its clone listing holds 110,000 to 150,000 clones. Germline CDR1 is LNHDA and CDR2 is SQIVND (reference sequence). V was trimmed by 1 base and J by 8 bases, leaving 11 bases between them. The CDR3 consists of 14 residues. Notes on this clone: No antigen is known for it.

The sequencing sample was made of PBMCs. This chain connects TRBV19 to TRBJ1-4; D perhaps matches TRBD1 (5 bases). The receptor was derived from a male donor in good health and CMV-seronegative. The CDR3 loop reads CASSIGQGIEKLFF. The CDR3 coding sequence is TGTGCCAGTAGTATAGGTCAGGGAATCGAAAAACTGTTTTTT.